This section outlines one T cell receptor beta chain sequence together with its context. It has no known antigen specificity. No clone much larger than this one lies a single base away; base qualities are absent. This sample is part of a study of blood T cells in healthy people across ages (dated by TCRdb to between 2014 and 2016). Study-level background: In model experiments, template switching captured about one uniquely barcoded TCR beta cDNA molecule for every two T cells. To track age-related changes in TCR beta repertoire diversity, the study relied on deep sequencing normalized with unique cDNA molecular identifiers. Donors were grouped into four age groups: young (average roughly 16 years), middle-aged (about 38), aged (roughly 67) and long-lived (around 80). Donors of different ages were randomly distributed across sequencing lanes to avoid experimental bias. Two additional independent replicas of 1 million unique cDNA reads from the same blood draw were analyzed for two donors (one aged 18 to 29 and one aged 80 or older). The research as a whole found: A strong correlation was found between observed TCR beta diversity and the percentage of naive T cells measured by flow cytometry. Compared with the aged group, the long-lived group had more naive CD4+ T cells, fewer expanded clones and increased TCR diversity, a pattern suggesting age selection. Conclusive comparison of naive and antigen-experienced compartments was prevented by the profiling of bulk unsorted PBMCs. The CMV infection status of donors was not known, potentially confounding age-related changes in expanded clonotypes. As age increased, observed TCR beta diversity per million T cells dropped in a roughly linear way, and a significant reduction was already evident by age 40. Total diversity estimates from one million sequenced T cells were considered lower bounds and underestimates.

The donors were some 36 Caucasian individuals from Russia, aged roughly 6 to 100 years, who were systemically healthy. Each donor gave about 10 milliliters of peripheral blood, drawn into EDTA-treated Vacutainer tubes. Ficoll-Paque density-gradient centrifugation was used to isolate PBMCs, with at least 6.5 million per sample. Trizol reagent was used to extract total RNA from PBMCs, with at least 6 micrograms per sample. For every donor, flow cytometry on a PBMC aliquot measured the percentage of naive CD45RAhigh/CD27high T cells. Library preparation was by 5' RACE. TCRdb shows the sequencer as Illumina HiSeq 2500. A second PCR of roughly 7 to 11 cycles was run with a J-beta primer mix and a sample-barcoded 5' primer. Each TCR beta cDNA molecule received a unique molecular identifier from a template-switch 5' adaptor carrying 12 random nucleotides. At least 2.5 million CDR3-containing paired-end reads were obtained from each sample. The Mint cDNA synthesis kit, primed by a TRBC-specific oligonucleotide, was used to synthesize first-strand cDNA from all RNA. Following uracil-DNA glycosylase treatment, a first 18-cycle PCR with universal primers M1SS and BC2_uni_R was performed on all cDNA. The authors' analysis ran thus. For normalization, 1 million high-quality reads, each with a distinct molecular identifier, were randomly selected from each sample. Instead of being binned into consensus sequences, reads with shared molecular identifiers were discarded. MiTCR, with a Q25 quality threshold and the strictest error-elimination algorithm, was used for CDR3 identification, clonotype clustering and error correction. A nonparametric unseen species model using Euler transformation provided a lower-bound estimate of total TCR beta diversity. Through fastp at Q25 and MiXCR, TCRdb rebuilt clones from the public reads, retaining in-frame beta chains. Every entry covers one CDR3 protein and lists the most common genes and DNA from its rows. The V and J calls and clone size are TCRdb's, not the authors'. For this sample the table gives roughly 1.4 million distinct CDR3 sequences, of which approximately 59% were detected only once. The ten largest clones represent under 8.5% of the sample.

V loses 10 bases of germline sequence and J loses 8 bases, and the interval between the two ends is 27 bases. The CDR3 starts with the cysteine, ends with the phenylalanine, and has 16 residues. Here the CDR3 DNA is all that survives: 48 bases in frame from base 1. The CDR1 and CDR2 encoded by the germline V gene are ENHRY and SYGVKD. Specimen: blood. The receptor was isolated from a man between 18 and 35 years old in good health. The sequence links TRBV10-3 to TRBJ2-1, with the identity of the D gene unclear. The DNA reads TGTGCCACTTATACCGGTTGGGGAACACAGTACCATGAGCAGTTCTTC. Translated, it reads CATYTGWGTQYHEQFF.